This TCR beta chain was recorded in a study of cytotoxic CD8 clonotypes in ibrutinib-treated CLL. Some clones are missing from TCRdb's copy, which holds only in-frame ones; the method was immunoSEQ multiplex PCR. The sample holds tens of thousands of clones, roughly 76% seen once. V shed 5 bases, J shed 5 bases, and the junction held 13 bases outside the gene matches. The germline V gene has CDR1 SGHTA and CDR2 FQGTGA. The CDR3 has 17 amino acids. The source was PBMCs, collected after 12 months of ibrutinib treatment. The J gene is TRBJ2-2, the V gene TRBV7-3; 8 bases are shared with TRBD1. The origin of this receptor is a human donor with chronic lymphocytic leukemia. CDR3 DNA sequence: TGTGCCAGCAGCCATGGACAGGGCCGACCCGGGACCGGGGAGCTGTTTTTT. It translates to CASSHGQGRPGTGELFF.